This entry concerns a single T cell receptor (beta chain). Its antigen remains unknown. The CDR3 consists of 14 residues. The germline V gene encodes CDR1 MDHEN and CDR2 SYDVKM. The V end was cut by 5 bases, the J end by 6 bases, with 13 bases between. This table comes from immunoSEQ multiplex PCR, and its TCRdb copy is limited to in-frame clones, with some not included. The table includes 77,000 or so clones, roughly 85% detected once. The data are from a study of OX40 agonist ivuxolimab in advanced cancers. Study background: Three individuals attained partial responses, comprising one hepatocellular carcinoma case and two cutaneous melanoma cases.

Study results and caveats: At 0.1 to 3.0 mg/kg, clonal expansion of CD4+ and CD8+ blood T cells had occurred by week 6. Expanded peripheral T-cell antigen specificity went undetermined.

This clonotype was obtained from an adult with an advanced solid tumor such as melanoma, head and neck, liver or kidney cancer. The sequencing used CD4+ or CD8+ T cells sorted from blood, collected in a trial of the OX40 agonist ivuxolimab. The genes are TRBV28 and TRBJ1-4, with D maybe TRBD1 (6 bases). DNA for the CDR3: TGTGCCAGCAGTCTTCAGGGGCTCTATGAAAAACTGTTTTTT. Translated, it gives CASSLQGLYEKLFF.